This entry describes one T cell receptor beta chain. Antigen specificity is unknown. Only in-frame clones appear in the TCRdb table, and some are missing; sequencing was by immunoSEQ multiplex PCR. The sample contains about 82,000 clones, more than 90% of which appear only once. The data were taken from a study of T cell responses to AZD1222 COVID-19 vaccine. In the study overall: Analyses pooled second doses at about 4 or about 12 weeks.

The V end was cut by 3 bases, the J end by 3 bases, with 9 bases between. Germline-derived CDR1 and CDR2 are LNHDA and SQIVND (reference sequence). The CDR3 is 14 amino acids. Study-wide points: Across the whole spike, CD4 TCRs peaked at regions 160-218 and 743-854. White British donors predominated, females outnumbered males, and clonal diversity was possibly underestimated.

Source: peripheral blood, taken on day 0 of AZD1222 vaccination. The sequence was obtained from an adult in good health. The chain uses TRBV19 and TRBJ1-5; unclear D gene. The CDR3 reads CASSMVQNNQPQHF. The DNA of the CDR3 is TGTGCCAGTAGTATGGTGCAGAACAATCAGCCCCAGCATTTT.